The 2 T cell receptor beta chains presented below share a single source sample, sequenced in a study of radiotherapy plus CTLA-4 blockade in lung cancer. Only in-frame clones appear in the TCRdb table, and some are missing; sequencing was by immunoSEQ multiplex PCR. Here the sample spans 60,000 to 85,000 clones, approximately 86% being singletons. The sample consisted of peripheral blood, taken from a patient treated with radiotherapy plus ipilimumab. The source is a human donor with non-small cell lung cancer who had stable disease on radiotherapy plus ipilimumab.

The rearrangement uses TRBV6-6 and TRBJ1-3; 9 bases are a match to TRBD1. The CDR3 contains 16 residues. The V gene end was trimmed by 5 bases and the J gene end by 0 bases; junction bases not matched to a gene: 5. CDR1 MNHNY and CDR2 SVGAGI come from the germline V gene (reference sequence). Here the CDR3 reads CASSVGQGYSGNTIYF. CDR3 DNA sequence: TGTGCCAGCAGTGTGGGACAGGGATACTCTGGAAACACCATATATTTT.

The chain employs TRBV7-3 and TRBJ2-2; D perhaps matches TRBD1 (5 bases). This CDR3 comprises 15 residues. V lost 2 bases and J lost 5, with 12 bases in between. Per germline, CDR1 SGHTA and CDR2 FQGTGA. The CDR3 is CASSLRQGGTGELFF. The DNA for the CDR3 is TGTGCCAGCAGCTTACGGCAGGGCGGAACCGGGGAGCTGTTTTTT.